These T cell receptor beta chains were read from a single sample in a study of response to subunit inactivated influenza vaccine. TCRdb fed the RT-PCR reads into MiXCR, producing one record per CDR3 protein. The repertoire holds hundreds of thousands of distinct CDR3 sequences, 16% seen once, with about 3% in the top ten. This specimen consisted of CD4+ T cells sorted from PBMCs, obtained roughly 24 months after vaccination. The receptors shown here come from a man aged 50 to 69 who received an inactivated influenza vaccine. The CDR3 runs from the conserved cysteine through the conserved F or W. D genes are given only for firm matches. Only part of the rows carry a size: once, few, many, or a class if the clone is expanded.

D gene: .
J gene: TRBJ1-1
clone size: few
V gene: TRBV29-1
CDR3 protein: CSAQTGQKNTEAFF
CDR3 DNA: TGCAGCGCCCAGACCGGACAGAAGAACACTGAAGCTTTCTTT

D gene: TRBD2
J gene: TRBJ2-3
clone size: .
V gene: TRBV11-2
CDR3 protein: CASSRDGLAGGLSTDTQYF
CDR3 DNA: TGTGCCAGCAGCCGAGATGGACTAGCGGGGGGGCTAAGCACAGATACGCAGTATTTT

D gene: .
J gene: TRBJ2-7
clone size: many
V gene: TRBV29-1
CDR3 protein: CSVRTVLTYEQYF
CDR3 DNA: TGCAGCGTTCGGACAGTCCTCACCTACGAGCAGTACTTC

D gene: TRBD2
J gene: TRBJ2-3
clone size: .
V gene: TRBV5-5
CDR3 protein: CASSTTSGGSDTQYF
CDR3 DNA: TGTGCCAGTTCGACCACTAGCGGGGGTTCAGATACGCAGTATTTT

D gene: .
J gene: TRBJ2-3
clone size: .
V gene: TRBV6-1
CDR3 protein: CASRVGQFVTDTQYF
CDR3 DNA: TGTGCCAGCAGGGTTGGACAGTTCGTCACAGATACGCAGTATTTT

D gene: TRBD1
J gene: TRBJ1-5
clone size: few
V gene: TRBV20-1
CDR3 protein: CSARRTGVIDQPQHF
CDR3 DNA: TGCAGTGCTCGAAGAACAGGGGTGATTGATCAGCCCCAGCATTTT

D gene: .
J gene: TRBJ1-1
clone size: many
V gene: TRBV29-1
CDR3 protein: CSVGVQVSEAFF
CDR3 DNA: TGCAGCGTTGGAGTTCAGGTCTCTGAAGCTTTCTTT

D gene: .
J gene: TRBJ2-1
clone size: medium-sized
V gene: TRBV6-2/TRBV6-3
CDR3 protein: CASSYSGSGGIEQFF
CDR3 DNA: TGTGCCAGCAGTTACTCAGGATCTGGCGGGATTGAGCAGTTCTTC

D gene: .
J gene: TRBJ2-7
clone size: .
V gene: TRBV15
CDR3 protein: CATSTHLQGYEQYF
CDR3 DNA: TGTGCCACCAGCACGCACTTACAGGGTTACGAGCAGTACTTC

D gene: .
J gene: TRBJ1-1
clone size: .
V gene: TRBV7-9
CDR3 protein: CASRPTGASYTEAFF
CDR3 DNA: TGTGCCAGCAGGCCGACCGGGGCATCATACACTGAAGCTTTCTTT

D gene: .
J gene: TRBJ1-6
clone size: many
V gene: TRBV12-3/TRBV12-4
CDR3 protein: CASTTQGSGSPLHF
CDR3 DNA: TGTGCCAGCACCACCCAGGGTTCTGGGTCACCCCTCCACTTT

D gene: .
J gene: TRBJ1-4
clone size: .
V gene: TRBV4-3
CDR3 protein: CASSQDLGLGREKLFF
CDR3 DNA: TGCGCCAGCAGCCAAGATCTGGGGCTAGGCCGGGAAAAACTGTTTTTT

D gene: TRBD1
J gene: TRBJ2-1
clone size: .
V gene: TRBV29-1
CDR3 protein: CSVRTGHNEQFF
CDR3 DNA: TGCAGCGTGAGGACAGGCCACAATGAGCAGTTCTTC

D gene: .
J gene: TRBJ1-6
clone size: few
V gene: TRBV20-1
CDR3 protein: CSARDLRFGQHTNSPLHF
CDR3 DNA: TGCAGTGCTAGAGATCTCCGATTCGGACAGCACACTAATTCACCCCTCCACTTT

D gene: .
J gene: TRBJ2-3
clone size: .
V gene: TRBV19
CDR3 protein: CASSIRYTQYF
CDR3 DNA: TGTGCCAGTAGTATCCGGTATACGCAGTATTTT

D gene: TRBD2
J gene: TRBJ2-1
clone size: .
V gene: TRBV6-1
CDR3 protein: CASSRLLNVAGGLYNEQFF
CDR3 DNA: TGTGCCAGCAGCCGCCTTTTAAACGTAGCGGGAGGGCTCTACAATGAGCAGTTCTTC

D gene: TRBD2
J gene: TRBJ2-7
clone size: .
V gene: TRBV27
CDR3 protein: CASSLFGLAGEGHWEQYF
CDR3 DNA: TGTGCCAGCAGTTTATTCGGTCTAGCGGGAGAGGGGCACTGGGAGCAGTACTTC

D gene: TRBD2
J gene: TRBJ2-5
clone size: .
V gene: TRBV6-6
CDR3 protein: CASDRAGGETQYF
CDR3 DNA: TGTGCCAGCGACCGTGCGGGGGGGGAGACCCAGTACTTC

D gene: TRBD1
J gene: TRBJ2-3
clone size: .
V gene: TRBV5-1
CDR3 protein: CASSYTGGSDTQYF
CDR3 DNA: TGCGCCAGCAGCTATACAGGGGGCTCGGATACGCAGTATTTT

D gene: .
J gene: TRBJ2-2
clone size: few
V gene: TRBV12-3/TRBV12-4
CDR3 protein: CASSRPSGANTGELFF
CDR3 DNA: TGTGCCAGCAGTCGGCCAAGCGGAGCGAACACCGGGGAGCTGTTTTTT

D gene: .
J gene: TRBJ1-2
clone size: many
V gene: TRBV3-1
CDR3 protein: CASSQVRTAGGGYTF
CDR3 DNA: TGTGCCAGCAGCCAAGTCCGGACTGCGGGAGGAGGCTACACCTTC

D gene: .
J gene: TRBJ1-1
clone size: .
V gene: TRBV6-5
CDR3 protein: CASSYSGGGWYTEAFF
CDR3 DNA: TGTGCCAGCAGTTACTCGGGGGGTGGTTGGTACACTGAAGCTTTCTTT

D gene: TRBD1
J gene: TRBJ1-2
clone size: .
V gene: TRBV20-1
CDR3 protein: CSAKNRDSYGYTF
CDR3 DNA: TGCAGTGCCAAAAACCGGGACAGCTATGGCTACACCTTC

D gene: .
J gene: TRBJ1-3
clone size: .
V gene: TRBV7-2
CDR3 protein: CASSRDLGSGNTIYF
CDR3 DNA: TGTGCCAGCAGCCGGGACCTGGGCTCTGGAAACACCATATATTTT

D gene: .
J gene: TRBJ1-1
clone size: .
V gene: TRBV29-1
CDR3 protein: CSIKDRMNTEAFF
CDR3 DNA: TGCAGCATAAAAGACAGGATGAACACTGAAGCTTTCTTT

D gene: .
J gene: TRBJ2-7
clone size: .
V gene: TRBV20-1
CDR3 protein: CSARTGQLYEQYF
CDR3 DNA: TGCAGTGCTAGGACTGGACAGCTCTACGAGCAGTACTTC

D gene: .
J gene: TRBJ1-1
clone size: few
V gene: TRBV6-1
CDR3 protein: CASRETGNTEAFF
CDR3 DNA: TGTGCCAGCAGAGAGACAGGGAACACTGAAGCTTTCTTT

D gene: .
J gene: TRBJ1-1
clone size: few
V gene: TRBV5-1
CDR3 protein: CASSPTGQNTEAFF
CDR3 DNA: TGCGCCAGCAGCCCTACCGGACAGAACACTGAAGCTTTCTTT

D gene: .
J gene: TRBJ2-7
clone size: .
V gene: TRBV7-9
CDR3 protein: CASGLAQQGLNEQYF
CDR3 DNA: TGTGCCAGCGGCTTAGCGCAACAGGGTTTGAACGAGCAGTACTTC

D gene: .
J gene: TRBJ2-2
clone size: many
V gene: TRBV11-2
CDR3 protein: CASRWTVNTGELFF
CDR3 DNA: TGTGCCAGCAGATGGACAGTAAACACCGGGGAGCTGTTTTTT

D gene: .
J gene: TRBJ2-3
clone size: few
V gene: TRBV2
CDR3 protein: CASSSTQEGTQYF
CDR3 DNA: TGTGCCAGCAGTTCTACGCAGGAGGGAACGCAGTATTTT

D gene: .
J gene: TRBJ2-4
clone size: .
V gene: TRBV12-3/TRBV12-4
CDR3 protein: CASSFKGSVSKNIQYF
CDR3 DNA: TGTGCCAGCAGTTTTAAGGGGTCCGTCTCCAAAAACATTCAGTACTTC

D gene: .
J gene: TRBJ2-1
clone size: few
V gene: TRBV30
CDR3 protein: CAWSVLGSYNEQFF
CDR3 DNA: TGTGCCTGGAGTGTACTGGGATCCTACAATGAGCAGTTCTTC

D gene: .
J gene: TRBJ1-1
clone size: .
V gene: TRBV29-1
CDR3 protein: CSVGVQGAFF
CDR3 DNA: TGCAGCGTTGGCGTTCAGGGAGCTTTCTTT

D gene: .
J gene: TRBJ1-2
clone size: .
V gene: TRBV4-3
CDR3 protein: CASSRQAGYGYTF
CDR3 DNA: TGCGCCAGCAGTCGACAAGCCGGCTATGGCTACACCTTC

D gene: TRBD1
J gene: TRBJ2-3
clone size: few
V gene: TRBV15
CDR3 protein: CATSLDRGGDTQYF
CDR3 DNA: TGTGCCACCAGCCTAGACAGGGGGGGAGATACGCAGTATTTT

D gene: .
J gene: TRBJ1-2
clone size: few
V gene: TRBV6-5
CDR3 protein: CASSNSGGYGYTF
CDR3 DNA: TGTGCCAGCAGTAACTCCGGGGGCTATGGCTACACCTTC

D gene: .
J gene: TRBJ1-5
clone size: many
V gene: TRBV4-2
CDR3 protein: CASSQDREEPQHF
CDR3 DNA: TGTGCCAGCAGCCAAGATCGGGAAGAGCCCCAGCATTTT

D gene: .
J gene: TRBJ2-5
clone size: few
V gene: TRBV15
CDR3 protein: CATSRRGRGRGETQYF
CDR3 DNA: TGTGCCACCAGCAGGCGGGGAAGGGGAAGAGGAGAGACCCAGTACTTC

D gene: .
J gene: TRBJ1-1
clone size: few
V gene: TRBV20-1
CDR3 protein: CSARVQGLNTEAFF
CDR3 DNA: TGCAGTGCTAGAGTCCAGGGTTTGAACACTGAAGCTTTCTTT